These 16 T cell receptor beta chains came from one sample sequenced in a study of control samples from healthy donors and cancer patients. The assay was immunoSEQ multiplex PCR, and TCRdb's table has in-frame clones only and misses some. The table has about 270,000 clones, 82% seen once. The sequenced material came from PBMCs. Source of these receptors: a woman between 55 and 75 years old with lung cancer.

The CDR3 coding sequence is TGTGCCAGCAAGTATGACAGGGCGAATCGTCAGCCCCAGCATTTT. It yields the protein CASKYDRANRQPQHF. This sequence joins TRBV2 and TRBJ1-5; 7 bases are a match to TRBD1. V shed 7 bases, J shed 6 bases, and the junction held 12 bases outside the gene matches. There are 15 residues in the CDR3. Germline-derived CDR1 and CDR2 are SNHLY and FYNNEI.

This chain joins TRBV25-1 and TRBJ2-1, with 8 positions matching TRBD1. Germline V gene sequence: CDR1 MGHDK, CDR2 SYGVNS. The junction had 5 bases not matched to a gene; V was cut back by 6 bases and J by 7 bases. CDR3 length: 13 residues. The CDR3 DNA is TGTGCCAGCAGGACAGGGGTGTGGAATGAGCAGTTCTTC. This encodes CASRTGVWNEQFF.

This chain links TRBV7-9 with TRBJ1-2; tentatively, D is TRBD1 (5 bases). Germline values: CDR1 SEHNR, CDR2 FQNEAQ (reference sequence). The CDR3 spans 16 residues. The germline V and J ends were trimmed by 4 bases and 4 bases, with 19 bases remaining between them. CDR3 nucleotides: TGTGCCAGCAGCTCGCAGCCGACAGAGACTTTCTATGGCTACACCTTC. It codes for CASSSQPTETFYGYTF.

V is TRBV5-4 and J is TRBJ1-6; D gene uncertain. The CDR3 extends over 14 amino acids. CDR1 is SGHNT, CDR2 YYREEE, per germline (reference sequence). Trimming stripped 2 bases from V and 5 bases from J, with 8 bases between. The CDR3 DNA sequence: TGTGCCAGCAGCTTCGGGGAGAATAATTCACCCCTCCACTTT. Protein product: CASSFGENNSPLHF. Full variable domain (missing parts from reference TRBV5-4 and TRBJ1-6): ETGVTQSPTHLIKTRGQQVTLRCSSQSGHNTVSWYQQALGQGPQFIFQYYREEENGRGNFPPRFSGLQFPNYSSELNVNALELDDSALYLCASSFGENNSPLHFGNGTRLTVT.

The chain joins TRBV7-6 to TRBJ2-7; D is unclear. This CDR3 is built from 13 residues. With 0 bases removed from V and 5 bases from J, the gap between germline ends came to 8 bases. Per the germline V gene, CDR1 is SGHVS and CDR2 is FNYEAQ. The DNA for the CDR3 is TGTGCCAGCAGCTTAGCGTTCAACCACGAGCAGTACTTC. Its protein product is CASSLAFNHEQYF.

The gene calls are TRBV5-4 and TRBJ2-3; 13 bases are shared with TRBD2. The germline gives CDR1 SGHNT, CDR2 YYREEE (reference sequence). The CDR3 totals 16 residues. Trimming removed 4 bases from V and 3 bases from J; junction bases left unmatched: 5. This CDR3 is CASSHTSGGATDTQYF. The CDR3, as DNA: TGTGCCAGCAGCCACACTAGCGGGGGGGCAACAGATACGCAGTATTTT.

The chain carries TRBV9 and TRBJ2-3; tentatively, D is TRBD1 (6 bases). Per the germline V gene, CDR1 is SGDLS and CDR2 is YYNGEE. This CDR3 has 15 amino acids. Trimming took 4 bases from V and 4 from J, leaving 16 bases between them. The CDR3 DNA reads TGTGCCAGCAGCCCTTCAGCAGGGGTATCAGATACGCAGTATTTT. This gives the protein CASSPSAGVSDTQYF. Full variable domain (outside the CDR3, taken from reference TRBV9 and TRBJ2-3): DSGVTQTPKHLITATGQRVTLRCSPRSGDLSVYWYQQSLDQGLQFLIQYYNGEERAKGNILERFSAQQFPDLHSELNLSSLELGDSALYFCASSPSAGVSDTQYFGPGTRLTVL.

The V gene is TRBV27, the J gene TRBJ1-5; D unclear. The CDR3 length is 11 residues. V was clipped by 6 bases and J by 5 bases, with 5 bases between them. Germline CDR1 reads MNHEY; CDR2 reads SMNVEV (reference sequence). The CDR3 DNA follows: TGTGCCAGCAGGGCTGATCAGCCCCAGCATTTT. Amino acid sequence: CASRADQPQHF.

The chain couples TRBV25-1 to TRBJ1-4, with D perhaps TRBD1 (5 bases). The germline V and J ends were trimmed by 3 bases and 4 bases, with 9 bases remaining between them. The CDR3 runs 14 residues. The germline V gene encodes CDR1 MGHDK and CDR2 SYGVNS. The CDR3 sequence is CASSDVGGNEKLFF. DNA of the CDR3: TGTGCCAGCAGTGACGTCGGGGGTAATGAAAAACTGTTTTTT.

The rearrangement uses TRBV20-1 and TRBJ2-2; 11 bases map to TRBD1. Germline V gene data show CDR1 as DFQATT and CDR2 as SNEGSKA (reference sequence). J gave up 6 bases and V 3 bases, and 9 bases lay outside the gene matches. The CDR3 has 16 amino acids. This chain's CDR3 is CSASDPRTGGPGELFF. The CDR3 DNA sequence: TGCAGTGCTAGTGACCCCCGGACAGGGGGCCCCGGGGAGCTGTTTTTT.

This rearrangement joins TRBV3-1 (or the pseudogene TRBV3-2) to TRBJ1-1, with a weak D call TRBD1 (6 bases). Trimming removed 4 bases from V and 1 base from J, with 10 bases in between. CDR1 and CDR2 from the germline V gene are LGHDT and YNNKEL (reference sequence). This CDR3 is 14 amino acids long. CDR3 protein: CASSPGHPNTEAFF. CDR3 nucleotides: TGTGCCAGCAGCCCGGGACATCCGAACACTGAAGCTTTCTTT.

The J gene is TRBJ2-7, the V gene TRBV5-4; the D is unclear. This CDR3 has 13 residues. Germline V CDR1 and CDR2: SGHNT, YYREEE (reference sequence). Trimming pared 0 bases from V and 5 bases from J, leaving 9 bases between. The CDR3 DNA is TGTGCCAGCAGCTTGGTAGGTTCTAACGAGCAGTACTTC. It yields the protein CASSLVGSNEQYF.

The V and J genes are TRBV25-1 and TRBJ1-3; D gene uncertain. The CDR3 is 14 amino acids. The germline V gene has CDR1 MGHDK and CDR2 SYGVNS. V was pared by 5 bases and J by 0 bases, with 8 bases between. CDR3 residues: CASSSLNSGNTIYF. The CDR3 nucleotides read TGTGCCAGCAGTAGCCTGAACTCTGGAAACACCATATATTTT.

The J gene is TRBJ2-7, the V gene TRBV7-9; 11 bases align to TRBD2. The CDR3 is made up of 14 amino acids. Germline CDR1 reads SEHNR; CDR2 reads FQNEAQ (reference sequence). Germline trimming cut 6 bases from V and 4 bases from J; bases unmatched to any gene: 5. The DNA of the CDR3 is TGTGCCAGCAGTTACCCTAGCGGGAGGTACGAGCAGTACTTC. It specifies CASSYPSGRYEQYF.

This rearrangement joins TRBV3-1 (or the pseudogene TRBV3-2) to TRBJ1-1, with a weak D call TRBD1 (5 bases). Trimming removed 1 base at V and 4 bases at J, with 13 bases between. Germline CDR1 and CDR2: LGHDT and YNNKEL (reference sequence). This CDR3 region has 15 residues. As DNA, the CDR3 is TGTGCCAGCAGCCAAGGGCCCAGGGTAGGCACTGAAGCTTTCTTT. As protein: CASSQGPRVGTEAFF.

The CDR3 sequence is CASSTGTNQGQPQHF. As DNA, the CDR3 is TGTGCCAGCTCGACCGGGACAAACCAAGGGCAGCCCCAGCATTTT. The V and J genes are TRBV18 and TRBJ1-5, with D perhaps TRBD1 (6 bases). Germline CDR1 is KGHSH and CDR2 is LQKENI. V was cut by 6 bases and J by 7 bases, with 19 bases left in between. The CDR3 consists of 15 residues. Complete variable domain (other parts from reference TRBV18 and TRBJ1-5): NAGVMQNPRHLVRRRGQEARLRCSPMKGHSHVYWYRQLPEEGLKFMVYLQKENIIDESGMPKERFSAEFPKEGPSILRIQQVVRGDSAAYFCASSTGTNQGQPQHFGDGTRLSIL.